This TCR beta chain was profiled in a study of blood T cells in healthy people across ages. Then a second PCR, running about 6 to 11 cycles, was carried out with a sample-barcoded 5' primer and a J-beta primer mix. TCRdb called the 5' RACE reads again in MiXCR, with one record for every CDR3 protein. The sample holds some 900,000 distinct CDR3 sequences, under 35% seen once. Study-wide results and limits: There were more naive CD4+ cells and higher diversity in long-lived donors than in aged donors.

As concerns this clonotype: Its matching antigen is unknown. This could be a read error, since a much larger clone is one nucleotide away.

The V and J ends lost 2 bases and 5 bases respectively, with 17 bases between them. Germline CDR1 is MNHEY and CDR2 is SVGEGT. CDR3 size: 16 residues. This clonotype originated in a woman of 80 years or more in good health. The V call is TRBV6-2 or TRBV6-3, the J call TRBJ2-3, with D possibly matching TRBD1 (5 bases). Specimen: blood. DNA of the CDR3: TGTGCCAGCAGTTACCGGAAAGTGGGGCAAGGAGATACGCAGTATTTT. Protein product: CASSYRKVGQGDTQYF.